The text below deals with one TCR beta chain. Its matching antigen is unknown. Every TCR library drew on 3500 ng of total RNA. TCRdb reprocessed the 5' RACE reads, with one entry per CDR3 protein and no DNA. The sample includes about 300,000 distinct CDR3 sequences. This entry is derived from a study of monozygotic twins with inflammatory bowel disease. The CDR3 length is 15 residues. Germline CDR1 and CDR2: MNHEY and SMNVEV (reference sequence). Study-wide findings and caveats: For repertoire similarity, concordant twins did not differ from discordant twins, possibly because power was limited.

Staff drew a roughly 2.5 ml blood sample from each donor. The specimen was blood. The chain is built from TRBV27 and TRBJ2-3; TCRdb's assignment of TRBD2 cannot be checked, as there is no DNA. This TCR was sampled from a human donor with ulcerative colitis or Crohn's disease, or a healthy co-twin of an affected twin (not recorded which). This CDR3 reads CASSLYPSGSDTQYF.